What follows are 20 T cell receptor beta chains derived from one specimen sequenced in a study of T cells of healthy individuals. TCRdb analysed the 5' RACE reads with MiXCR anew, one entry per CDR3 protein. The table has around 79,000 distinct CDR3 sequences, approximately 5.4% seen once. The origin of the receptors is a female donor in good health.

This rearrangement joins TRBV12-3 or TRBV12-4 to TRBJ1-3; TRBD1 agrees at 10 bases. The CDR3 is 16 residues long. Unmatched junction bases numbered 8, after V lost 6 bases and J lost 3 bases. DNA of the CDR3: TGTGCCAGCAGCCTTCTCGACAGGGGGCTTGGAAACACCATATATTTT. Amino acids: CASSLLDRGLGNTIYF.

This clonotype was seen a few times. The chain employs TRBV28 and TRBJ2-7; 8 bases fit TRBD1. This CDR3 is 15 amino acids long. The germline V gene has CDR1 MDHEN and CDR2 SYDVKM. V gave up 2 bases and J gave up 5 bases; unmatched junction bases: 8. The CDR3 DNA follows: TGTGCCAGCAGTTTACCCGGACAGGGACACCACGAGCAGTACTTC. Encoded protein: CASSLPGQGHHEQYF.

This clonotype was detected a few times. The rearrangement joins TRBV6-2 or TRBV6-3 to TRBJ2-7, with D unresolved. The germline V gene encodes CDR1 MNHEY and CDR2 SVGEGT. The CDR3 has 13 amino acids. V lost 7 bases and J lost 0, with 10 bases in between. The CDR3 reads CASKDTVSYEQYF. The DNA for the CDR3 is TGTGCCAGCAAGGATACAGTCTCCTACGAGCAGTACTTC.

This clonotype was seen only a few times. The chain carries TRBV27 and TRBJ2-3, with 11 bases matching TRBD2. V trimming: 3 bases; J trimming: 2 bases; junction bases outside the gene matches: 4. CDR1 is MNHEY and CDR2 is SMNVEV in the germline V gene (reference sequence). The CDR3 covers 16 residues. CDR3 DNA: TGTGCCAGCAGTTTGACTAGCGGGAAAATCACAGATACGCAGTATTTT. It is translated as CASSLTSGKITDTQYF.

In this sample, this clonotype turned up many times. The chain is built from TRBV20-1 and TRBJ2-1, with 9 bases lining up with TRBD2. The CDR3 is 15 residues long. Germline values: CDR1 DFQATT, CDR2 SNEGSKA (reference sequence). V shed 5 bases and J 5 bases; nucleotides not matched to a gene: 10. The CDR3 sequence is CSAHSGGRADNEQFF. CDR3 nucleotide sequence: TGCAGTGCTCATAGTGGCGGGAGGGCCGACAATGAGCAGTTCTTC.

This clonotype was observed at least ten times. The rearrangement joins TRBV6-5 to TRBJ2-1, with D possibly being TRBD2 (6 bases). V was pared by 6 bases and J by 1 base, with 16 bases between. The CDR3 spans 16 residues. Germline V gene lookup returns CDR1 MNHEY and CDR2 SVGAGI. CDR3 protein: CASSTVAGRSYNEQFF. The CDR3 nucleotides read TGTGCCAGCAGCACTGTGGCGGGAAGGTCCTACAATGAGCAGTTCTTC.

This clonotype was detected many times. CDR3 bases: TGTGCCAGCAGCAGGGCGGATAGCGATTTGAACACTGAAGCTTTCTTT. It is translated as CASSRADSDLNTEAFF. The chain couples TRBV6-5 to TRBJ1-1, with a possible D match to TRBD1 (5 bases). The V gene lost 6 bases and the J gene lost 0 bases, with 17 bases spanning the gap. Germline V gene data show CDR1 as MNHEY and CDR2 as SVGAGI. The CDR3 extends over 16 amino acids.

This clonotype was detected ten times or more. The chain combines TRBV12-3 or TRBV12-4 with TRBJ1-2; the match to TRBD1 covers 8 bases. V lost 4 bases, J lost 6 bases, and 10 bases stayed unmatched. This CDR3 spans 15 amino acids. CDR3 nucleotides: TGTGCCAGCAGTTCGACAGGGGCCGGCTATGATGGCTACACCTTC. Translating gives CASSSTGAGYDGYTF.

This clonotype has at least ten counts. The rearrangement links TRBV5-6 to TRBJ2-7; no clear D. V was clipped by 4 bases and J by 2 bases, with 19 bases between them. CDR3 length equals 16 residues. Germline V gene data show CDR1 as SGHDT and CDR2 as YYEEEE. In DNA form, the CDR3 reads TGTGCCAGCAGCCTTCGACTGGGTTGGGGTACCTACGAGCAGTACTTC. It specifies CASSLRLGWGTYEQYF.

CDR3 protein: CASSYSSGIYYGYTF. As DNA, the CDR3 is TGTGCCAGCAGTTACTCCTCCGGAATTTACTATGGCTACACCTTC. This sequence joins TRBV6-5 and TRBJ1-2; D is unresolved. CDR3 size: 15 residues. Trimming removed 0 bases from V and 3 bases from J, with 11 bases in between. From germline, CDR1 is MNHEY and CDR2 SVGAGI.

In this sample, this clonotype turned up many times. The chain combines TRBV24-1 with TRBJ2-7; D uncertain. Germline V gives CDR1 KGHDR, CDR2 SFDVKD. Deletions cut 5 bases from V and 7 bases from J, with 14 bases between. This CDR3 comprises 13 residues. The CDR3 coding sequence is TGTGCCACCAGTGCTGTTGGACGGAGAGAGCAGTACTTC. Residues: CATSAVGRREQYF.

A word on this clonotype: The junction departs from germline at one end; a sequencing error may be responsible. The CDR3: CASSRDRSNSPLNF. The CDR3 coding sequence is TGTGCCAGCAGTCGGGACAGATCTAATTCACCCCTCAACTTT. The V call is TRBV12-3 or TRBV12-4, the J call TRBJ1-6; 7 bases are a match to TRBD1. The CDR3 covers 14 residues.

This clonotype has ten or more counts. The CDR3 sequence is CASSWNQGALGEQFF. The CDR3 DNA is TGTGCCAGCAGCTGGAATCAGGGGGCGCTCGGTGAGCAGTTCTTC. The chain couples TRBV9 to TRBJ2-1; 8 positions match TRBD1. The germline gives CDR1 SGDLS, CDR2 YYNGEE. V dropped 4 bases and J dropped 9; count of bases not matched to a gene: 12. This CDR3 is 15 amino acids long.

This clonotype was picked up many times. The rearrangement joins TRBV6-5 to TRBJ2-5; TRBD2 agrees at 7 bases. There are 15 residues in the CDR3. The V gene end was trimmed by 2 bases and the J gene end by 2 bases; junction bases not matched to a gene: 5. CDR1 and CDR2 from the germline V gene are MNHEY and SVGAGI. CDR3 in amino acids: CASSYTSGMQETQYF. DNA for the CDR3: TGTGCCAGCAGTTACACCAGCGGGATGCAAGAGACCCAGTACTTC.

This clonotype was counted ten times or more. The genes are TRBV29-1 and TRBJ1-2, with D unresolved. V shed 4 bases and J shed 3 bases, with 9 bases lying between them. Germline V gene lookup returns CDR1 SQVTM and CDR2 ANQGSEA. This CDR3 is 12 amino acids long. CDR3 DNA: TGCAGCGTTGCCATCGGCGACTATGGCTACACCTTC. It translates to CSVAIGDYGYTF.

This clonotype was seen more than once but under ten times. This chain links TRBV10-3 with TRBJ1-5; D possibly corresponds to TRBD1 (5 bases). This CDR3 region has 14 residues. Germline lookup yields CDR1 ENHRY and CDR2 SYGVKD. Trimming cost V 2 bases and J 7 bases, with 12 bases left between them. This CDR3 reads CAISEQGAVQPQHF. Written as DNA, the CDR3 is TGTGCCATCAGTGAGCAAGGGGCCGTGCAGCCCCAGCATTTT.

Remarks on this clonotype: It may be a read error: a sequence one base away is much more abundant. In this CDR3 the conserved last residue, phenylalanine or tryptophan, is missing, so a read error is likely. The gene calls are TRBV9 and TRBJ1-3; TRBD1 aligns across 7 bases. This CDR3 contains 17 residues. Germline V CDR1 and CDR2: SGDLS, YYNGEE. J was trimmed by 1 base and V by 0 bases; bases with no gene match: 7. CDR3 sequence: CASSVAEGARSGNTIYL. Written as DNA, the CDR3 is TGTGCCAGCAGCGTAGCGGAGGGGGCTAGGTCTGGAAACACCATATATCTT.

This clonotype was picked up a small number of times. The chain couples TRBV6-2 or TRBV6-3 to TRBJ2-7; D not resolved. V gave up 3 bases and J gave up 4 bases, with 10 bases separating them. Germline assignment: CDR1 MNHEY and CDR2 SVGEGT. The CDR3 sequence is 13 residues long. This chain's CDR3 is CASSYILQYEQYF. The CDR3 DNA reads as TGTGCCAGCAGTTATATTCTGCAGTACGAGCAGTACTTC.

The chain joins TRBV20-1 to TRBJ1-6; TRBD1 might be the D (6 bases). This CDR3 is built from 16 residues. From germline, CDR1 is DFQATT and CDR2 SNEGSKA (reference sequence). Trimming took 1 base from V and 7 from J, leaving 17 bases between them. CDR3 sequence: CSARARGPVGNSPLHF. The CDR3 DNA reads TGCAGTGCTAGAGCGCGGGGGCCGGTGGGGAATTCACCCCTCCACTTT.

This clonotype was detected ten times or more. The chain is built from TRBV7-3 and TRBJ1-1, with a tentative D call TRBD1 (5 bases). The V end was cut by 5 bases, the J end by 5 bases, with 12 bases between. The CDR3 spans 13 residues. The V gene's germline CDR1 is SGHTA and CDR2 FQGTGA. CDR3 sequence reads: CASSEVPGTEAFF. The CDR3 region has the DNA TGTGCCAGCAGCGAGGTCCCAGGGACTGAAGCTTTCTTT.